These T cell receptor beta chains were read from a single sample in a study of post-analysis software for immune sequencing data. TCRdb processed the PCR reads anew with MiXCR; each CDR3 protein has one entry. This sample yields 380,000 or so distinct CDR3 sequences, of which less than 35% are seen a single time; around 15% belongs to the top ten. The specimen sequenced was blood. These receptors originate from a girl between 10 and 17 years old with multiple sclerosis. CDR3s include the opening cysteine and the closing phenylalanine or tryptophan. The D gene is left open where the match is weak. Expanded clones are given a class, and other clones once, few, many or no size at all.

.,TRBJ2-3,TRBV5-1,.,TGCGCCAGCAGCCTGGACCCTTCCGGCAGGGGGGCTACAGATACGCAGTATTTT,CASSLDPSGRGATDTQYF
.,TRBJ1-1,TRBV6-1,.,TGTGCCAGCAGTGACGTGAACACTGAAGCTTTCTTT,CASSDVNTEAFF
.,TRBJ2-7,TRBV12-3/TRBV12-4,.,TGTGCCAGCAGTTTGGTGGGGGCCGCCTACGAGCAGTACTTC,CASSLVGAAYEQYF
.,TRBJ1-1,TRBV5-1,.,TGCGCCAGCAGCATTGGACAGTTCCCCATCCACGCGGCTTTCTTT,CASSIGQFPIHAAFF
.,TRBJ2-1,TRBV20-1,.,TGCAGTGCCCCGACTCCCGGGGTTAGTTTCTACAATGAGCAGTTCTTC,CSAPTPGVSFYNEQFF
.,TRBJ2-3,TRBV14,.,TGTGCCAGCAGCGAAGGCATAACCACAGATACGCAGTATTTT,CASSEGITTDTQYF
.,TRBJ2-4,TRBV20-1,.,TGCAGTGCTGACTTAGGACAGTTACAGAAAAACATTCAGTACTTC,CSADLGQLQKNIQYF
.,TRBJ1-2,TRBV4-1,.,TGCGCCAGCAGCCAAGATAAAGGGAGGGATAATGGCTACACCTTC,CASSQDKGRDNGYTF
few,TRBJ2-6,TRBV28,.,TGTGCCAGCAGTTTCGCGGGGCGAATCTCTGGGGCCAACGTCCTGACTTTC,CASSFAGRISGANVLTF
.,TRBJ1-2,TRBV20-1,.,TGCAGTGCTAGAGATCAAATAGGATACTATGGCTACACCTTC,CSARDQIGYYGYTF
.,TRBJ1-1,TRBV5-1,.,TGCGCCAGCAGACCCGGGACAATGAACACTGAAGCTTTCTTT,CASRPGTMNTEAFF
.,TRBJ1-5,TRBV4-1,.,TGCGCCAGCAGCCAACGGGACTCCCGACCTAGCAATCAGCCCCAGCATTTT,CASSQRDSRPSNQPQHF
.,TRBJ2-5,TRBV15,.,TGTGCCACCAGCAGGGGACCGAGGGTGGAAGAGACCCAGTACTTC,CATSRGPRVEETQYF
.,TRBJ2-1,TRBV5-5,TRBD1,TGTGCCAGCAGCTTAGAAGGGACAGGGGGCGAGCAGTTCTTC,CASSLEGTGGEQFF
.,TRBJ2-7,TRBV5-1,.,TGCGCCAGCAGCTTGGATCAGGGTGTAACCTACGAGCAGTACTTC,CASSLDQGVTYEQYF
.,TRBJ2-1,TRBV6-2/TRBV6-3,TRBD2,TGTGCCAGCAGCCCTAGCGGGAGCCACAATGAGCAGTTCTTC,CASSPSGSHNEQFF
few,TRBJ2-7,TRBV12-3/TRBV12-4,.,TGTGCCAGCAGTTTATTCAACAGCTACGAGCAGTACTTC,CASSLFNSYEQYF
few,TRBJ2-1,TRBV12-3/TRBV12-4,.,TGTGCCAGCAGTTCCACCGAACAGGGACCTCCCTACAATGAGCAGTTCTTC,CASSSTEQGPPYNEQFF
.,TRBJ2-1,TRBV27,.,TGTGCCAGCAGCCCCCAGGCAGACCACAATGAGCAGTTCTTC,CASSPQADHNEQFF
.,TRBJ1-2,TRBV5-5,TRBD1,TGTGCCAGCAGCCTACGGGACAGGGCCCTTACTAAGGACTATGGCTACACCTTC,CASSLRDRALTKDYGYTF
.,TRBJ2-7,TRBV7-2,.,TGTGCCAGCAGCTTAGAACGATGGCCCGAGCAGTACTTC,CASSLERWPEQYF
few,TRBJ2-1,TRBV6-8,.,TGTGCCAGCAGTTCGGGTTTGGGAAGGGCGACAAGGGATGAGCAGTTCTTC,CASSSGLGRATRDEQFF
.,TRBJ2-7,TRBV7-2,.,TGTGCCAGCAGCTTGGGGCGGGGGCCCGAATACGAGCAGTACTTC,CASSLGRGPEYEQYF
.,TRBJ2-3,TRBV6-5,.,TGTGCCAGCAGTTACAAGGACGGCACAGATACGCAGTATTTT,CASSYKDGTDTQYF
.,TRBJ1-4,TRBV20-1,.,TGCAGTGCGAAGGGGCAGGGTATTGAAAAACTGTTTTTT,CSAKGQGIEKLFF
few,TRBJ2-3,TRBV10-3,TRBD1,TGTGCCATCAGTGAAGGTCAGGGGGCCACAGATACGCAGTATTTT,CAISEGQGATDTQYF
.,TRBJ2-7,TRBV18,.,TGTGCCAGCTCACCAAGCGCAGACAGTTCTTACGAGCAGTACTTC,CASSPSADSSYEQYF
few,TRBJ1-5,TRBV27,TRBD1,TGTGCCAGCAGTTCCGGGACAGGGATTGGGCGTCAGCCCCAGCATTTT,CASSSGTGIGRQPQHF
few,TRBJ2-7,TRBV20-1,.,TGCAGTGCCCTAAGGCGATGCGACGAGCAGTACTTC,CSALRRCDEQYF
.,TRBJ2-5,TRBV20-1,.,TGCAGTGCTATCGGGCAAGAGACCCAGTACTTC,CSAIGQETQYF